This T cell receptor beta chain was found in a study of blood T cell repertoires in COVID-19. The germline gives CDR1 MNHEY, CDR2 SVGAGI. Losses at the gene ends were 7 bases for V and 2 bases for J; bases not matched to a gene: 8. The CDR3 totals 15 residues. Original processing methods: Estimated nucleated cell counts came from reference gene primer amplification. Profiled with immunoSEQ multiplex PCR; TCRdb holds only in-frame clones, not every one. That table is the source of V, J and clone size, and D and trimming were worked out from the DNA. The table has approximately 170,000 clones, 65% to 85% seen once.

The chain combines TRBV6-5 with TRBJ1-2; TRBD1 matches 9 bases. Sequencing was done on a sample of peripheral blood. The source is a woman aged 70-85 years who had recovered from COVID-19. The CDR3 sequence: CASKSGTGLNYGYTF. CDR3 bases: TGTGCCAGCAAATCAGGGACAGGGCTAAACTATGGCTACACCTTC.